This is a list of T cell receptor beta chains from one sample in a study of shared clonotypes between healthy human individuals. TCRdb's copy holds only in-frame clones and misses some; the assay was immunoSEQ multiplex PCR. The sample lists roughly 1,800,000 clones, less than 95% occurring once. Sequencing was carried out using naive CD8+ T cells sorted from blood. These receptor sequences come from a man between 18 and 35 years old in good health. The CDR3 runs from the conserved cysteine through the conserved F or W. Fields, in order: V gene, J gene, clone size, D gene, CDR3 protein, CDR3 DNA. D genes are given only for firm matches. Some rows mark clone size as missing; the rest say once, few, many or name a class of expanded clone.

TRBV11-2	TRBJ2-7	once	.	CASSLAAGYEQYF	TGTGCCAGCAGCTTAGCGGCGGGCTACGAGCAGTACTTC
TRBV4-1	TRBJ2-3	.	.	CASSPRSGGPDTQYF	TGCGCCAGCAGCCCCAGGAGTGGGGGGCCAGATACGCAGTATTTT
TRBV10-2	TRBJ2-1	.	TRBD2	CASTSGLALPKSSYNEQFF	TGCGCCAGCACCTCGGGACTAGCATTACCCAAGAGCTCCTACAATGAGCAGTTCTTC
TRBV27	TRBJ2-2	.	.	CASSFDGGVTGELFF	TGTGCCAGCAGTTTTGATGGGGGAGTCACCGGGGAGCTGTTTTTT
TRBV6-5	TRBJ1-2	.	TRBD1	CASSTTGGNYGYTF	TGTGCCAGCAGCACGACAGGGGGCAATTATGGCTACACCTTC
TRBV6-1	TRBJ2-7	few	.	CASSEGEQYF	TGTGCCAGCAGTGAGGGGGAGCAGTACTTC
TRBV2	TRBJ2-7	.	.	CASGEGLLLPGEQYF	TGTGCCAGCGGAGAGGGACTGCTCCTTCCTGGCGAGCAGTACTTC
TRBV19	TRBJ2-7	.	TRBD1	CASSPGQGAYEQYF	TGTGCCAGTAGCCCGGGACAGGGTGCCTACGAGCAGTACTTC
TRBV6-6	TRBJ2-1	.	.	CASSWIRDNEQFF	TGTGCCAGCAGTTGGATCAGGGACAATGAGCAGTTCTTC
TRBV10-1	TRBJ2-1	.	TRBD2	CASSSSGGVSEQFF	TGCGCCAGCAGTTCTAGCGGGGGGGTCAGTGAGCAGTTCTTC
TRBV29-1	TRBJ2-2	.	TRBD2	CSVVLAGGSTGELFF	TGCAGCGTTGTACTAGCGGGAGGGTCCACCGGGGAGCTGTTTTTT
TRBV19	TRBJ2-5	.	TRBD2	CASSGTSGGVLGETQYF	TGTGCCAGTAGTGGCACTAGCGGGGGAGTCCTGGGGGAGACCCAGTACTTC
TRBV7-9	TRBJ2-3	once	.	CASSFSPLGTDTQYF	TGTGCCAGCAGCTTCTCGCCACTAGGCACAGATACGCAGTATTTT
TRBV30	TRBJ2-2	once	.	CAWSVYITGELFF	TGTGCCTGGAGTGTTTACATAACCGGGGAGCTGTTTTTT
TRBV27	TRBJ2-1	.	TRBD1	CASRDTTGPLSYEQFF	TGTGCCAGCAGAGATACGACAGGGCCCCTTTCTTATGAGCAGTTCTTC
TRBV5-6	TRBJ2-3	.	TRBD2	CASSPTSGGADTQYF	TGTGCCAGCAGCCCCACGAGCGGGGGGGCGGATACGCAGTATTTT
TRBV7-9	TRBJ2-7	.	.	CASSFPGTSYEQYF	TGTGCCAGCAGCTTCCCTGGCACCTCCTACGAGCAGTACTTC
TRBV11-2	TRBJ2-7	.	.	CASSFSSDYEQYF	TGTGCCAGCAGCTTTTCTTCGGATTACGAGCAGTACTTC
TRBV10-3	TRBJ2-7	.	.	CAISEPDYRPSNEQYF	TGTGCCATCAGTGAACCCGACTATCGTCCATCTAACGAGCAGTACTTC
TRBV27	TRBJ2-1	.	TRBD2	CASSLTSGSYNEQFF	TGTGCCAGCAGTCTCACTAGCGGCTCCTACAATGAGCAGTTCTTC
TRBV5-4	TRBJ2-2	.	TRBD2	CASSPGLAGALGELFF	TGTGCCAGCAGCCCGGGACTAGCGGGAGCGCTCGGGGAGCTGTTTTTT
TRBV7-9	TRBJ2-5	.	.	CASSSLEEGAYQETQYF	TGTGCCAGCAGCTCCCTGGAGGAGGGGGCGTACCAAGAGACCCAGTACTTC
TRBV18	TRBJ2-5	.	.	CASSPVMRDQETQYF	TGTGCCAGCTCACCTGTCATGCGGGACCAAGAGACCCAGTACTTC
TRBV4-1	TRBJ2-3	.	.	CASSQGLGADTQYF	TGCGCCAGCAGCCAAGGCCTAGGAGCAGATACGCAGTATTTT
TRBV27	TRBJ2-2	.	.	CASSPRTANTGELFF	TGTGCCAGCAGCCCTAGGACAGCCAACACCGGGGAGCTGTTTTTT
TRBV6-1	TRBJ2-5	.	TRBD2	CASSEEGGGEETQYF	TGTGCCAGCAGTGAAGAGGGCGGGGGAGAAGAGACCCAGTACTTC
TRBV7-8	TRBJ2-3	.	TRBD1	CASSPGTGLADTQYF	TGTGCCAGCAGCCCTGGGACAGGGCTCGCAGATACGCAGTATTTT
TRBV9	TRBJ1-6	.	.	CASSPWGGDNSPLHF	TGTGCCAGCAGCCCGTGGGGGGGTGACAATTCACCCCTCCACTTT
TRBV7-9	TRBJ1-4	.	TRBD1	CASSSLTEGAREKLFF	TGTGCCAGCAGCTCCCTCACAGAGGGGGCGAGAGAAAAACTGTTTTTT
TRBV10-3	TRBJ1-1	.	TRBD1	CAISGQRGHGVREAFF	TGTGCCATCAGTGGGCAAAGGGGGCATGGGGTACGTGAAGCTTTCTTT
TRBV27	TRBJ2-1	.	.	CASSILSRGANEQFF	TGTGCCAGCAGTATATTGAGCAGGGGGGCAAATGAGCAGTTCTTC
TRBV12-2	TRBJ2-1	.	.	CASRSPTSGGPCEQFF	TGTGCAAGTCGCTCACCGACTAGCGGGGGGCCGTGTGAGCAGTTCTTC
TRBV9	TRBJ2-3	once	.	CASSVVGGVTGADTQYF	TGTGCCAGCAGCGTAGTTGGCGGGGTTACTGGAGCAGATACGCAGTATTTT
TRBV18	TRBJ2-5	.	TRBD1	CASSPGTGSVETQYF	TGTGCCAGCTCACCCGGGACAGGGAGTGTTGAGACCCAGTACTTC
TRBV2	TRBJ2-1	.	.	CASSEYGGVYNEQFF	TGTGCCAGCAGTGAATATGGCGGGGTCTACAATGAGCAGTTCTTC
TRBV10-3	TRBJ2-2	.	TRBD2	CAIRRGLGGLAGVRANTGELFF	TGTGCCATCAGAAGGGGACTCGGGGGACTAGCGGGAGTCCGGGCTAACACCGGGGAGCTGTTTTTT
TRBV5-1	TRBJ2-6	.	TRBD1	CASSLRQGPGANVLTF	TGCGCCAGCAGCCTCCGACAGGGCCCTGGGGCCAACGTCCTGACTTTC
TRBV15	TRBJ1-2	.	TRBD1	CALQPTGNNYGYTF	TGTGCCCTGCAACCGACAGGGAATAACTATGGCTACACCTTC
TRBV18	TRBJ1-2	.	.	CASSLGTSSSYGYTF	TGTGCCAGCTCACTGGGGACATCTTCCTCCTATGGCTACACCTTC
TRBV6-5	TRBJ2-1	.	.	CASSYSAGERGNEQFF	TGTGCCAGCAGTTACTCCGCTGGGGAAAGAGGGAATGAGCAGTTCTTC
TRBV5-4	TRBJ1-2	.	.	CASSQRDSPNYGYTF	TGTGCCAGCAGCCAGAGGGATAGCCCTAACTATGGCTACACCTTC
TRBV7-9	TRBJ1-1	once	.	CASSSPFGAVMNTEAFF	TGTGCCAGCAGCTCCCCCTTCGGGGCAGTCATGAACACTGAAGCTTTCTTT
TRBV9	TRBJ2-1	.	TRBD2	CASSVDLAGAYNEQFF	TGTGCCAGCAGCGTAGATCTAGCGGGTGCCTACAATGAGCAGTTCTTC
TRBV6-1	TRBJ1-2	.	.	CASSELGAANYGYTF	TGTGCCAGCAGTGAATTGGGGGCGGCCAACTATGGCTACACCTTC
TRBV30	TRBJ1-2	.	TRBD1	CAWKGQTLMVNYGYTF	TGTGCCTGGAAGGGACAGACCTTAATGGTGAATTATGGCTACACCTTC
TRBV6-1	TRBJ1-2	.	TRBD1	CASSEYRTGGGYTF	TGTGCCAGCAGTGAATATAGGACAGGGGGTGGCTACACCTTC
TRBV4-1	TRBJ1-1	.	.	CASSQDEGGEGPRAFF	TGCGCCAGCAGCCAAGATGAGGGCGGGGAGGGACCCCGGGCTTTCTTT
TRBV4-1	TRBJ2-7	.	.	CASSQKDTRTLSYEQYF	TGCGCCAGCAGCCAAAAAGATACTAGGACCCTATCCTACGAGCAGTACTTC
TRBV18	TRBJ2-3	.	.	CASSPSQATSTDTQYF	TGTGCCAGCTCACCAAGCCAGGCTACCTCCACAGATACGCAGTATTTT
TRBV27	TRBJ2-1	.	TRBD1	CASTPRDRPYNEQFF	TGTGCCAGCACTCCCAGGGACAGGCCCTACAATGAGCAGTTCTTC
TRBV5-1	TRBJ2-5	.	TRBD2	CASSLGLAGGLETQYF	TGCGCCAGCAGCTTGGGACTAGCGGGGGGTCTAGAGACCCAGTACTTC
TRBV19	TRBJ2-3	.	.	CASSIQGTHLDTQYF	TGTGCCAGTAGTATACAGGGGACTCACCTTGATACGCAGTATTTT
TRBV6-1	TRBJ2-1	.	TRBD1	CASSEAPTGGNNEQFF	TGTGCCAGCAGTGAAGCCCCTACAGGGGGCAACAATGAGCAGTTCTTC
TRBV30	TRBJ2-1	.	.	CAWSVPFPPYNEQFF	TGTGCCTGGAGTGTACCGTTTCCTCCCTACAATGAGCAGTTCTTC
TRBV7-2	TRBJ1-3	.	.	CASSLVSGPGGPGNTIYF	TGTGCCAGCAGCTTAGTCTCCGGACCCGGGGGGCCGGGAAACACCATATATTTT
TRBV7-6	TRBJ1-4	.	.	CASSSDGGLSEKLFF	TGTGCCAGCAGCTCAGACGGAGGTCTTAGTGAAAAACTGTTTTTT